These 19 T cell receptor beta chains originate from one sample sequenced in a study of beta chain features in type 1 diabetes. Study-wide results and limits: Type 1 diabetes patients showed a moderate but significant shortening of TCRB CDR3s in all four CD4+ subsets.

No antigen is known for these receptors. Every isolated RNA sample was fully reverse transcribed, so sequencing captured expressed TCRB transcripts. Repertoires were generated with immunoSEQ multiplex PCR, while TCRdb's copy carries only in-frame clones and drops some. The sample shows approximately 600,000 clones, roughly 12% of them seen only once. Sequences were obtained from naive CD4+ T cells from blood. The receptors were gathered from a man aged 25 to 45 with type 1 diabetes.

The V gene is TRBV10-3, the J gene TRBJ1-4; 8 positions agree with TRBD1. This CDR3 contains 14 residues. V lost 4 bases to trimming and J lost 4 bases; unmatched junction nucleotides: 2. CDR1 is ENHRY, CDR2 SYGVKD, per germline. The CDR3 region has the DNA TGTGCCATCAGTGGAGGACAGGGTAATGAAAAACTGTTTTTT. This codes for CAISGGQGNEKLFF.

This clone was seen a single time. The V gene is TRBV18, the J gene TRBJ2-6; D tentatively fits TRBD1 or TRBD2 (7 bases each). The germline gives CDR1 KGHSH, CDR2 LQKENI. V was clipped by 3 bases and J by 0 bases, with 15 bases between them. The CDR3 runs to 18 residues. CDR3 in amino acids: CASSPGGGGLSGANVLTF. The DNA of the CDR3 is TGTGCCAGCTCACCGGGAGGGGGCGGCCTCTCTGGGGCCAACGTCCTGACTTTC. The full variable domain, its missing parts supplied by reference TRBV18 and TRBJ2-6, is NAGVMQNPRHLVRRRGQEARLRCSPMKGHSHVYWYRQLPEEGLKFMVYLQKENIIDESGMPKERFSAEFPKEGPSILRIQQVVRGDSAAYFCASSPGGGGLSGANVLTFGAGSRLTVL.

The chain employs TRBV4-1 and TRBJ1-1; 8 nucleotides agree with TRBD1. Germline CDR1 is MGHRA and CDR2 is YSYEKL. J gave up 4 bases and V 1 base, and 11 bases lay outside the gene matches. The CDR3 extends over 17 amino acids. The CDR3 DNA is TGCGCCAGCAGCCAAGGAGCGGTCAGGGGGCAGGCCACTGAAGCTTTCTTT. Translated: CASSQGAVRGQATEAFF.

As to this clone: Other DNA sequences in the same sample also yield this CDR3. V is TRBV7-2 and J is TRBJ1-5; D is ambiguous. Germline CDR1 reads SGHTA; CDR2 reads FQGNSA. V lost 5 bases and J lost 4, with 9 bases in between. The length of the CDR3 is 13 residues. CDR3 DNA sequence: TGTGCCAGCAGCCTCGTCGGGAATCAGCCCCAGCATTTT. Protein sequence: CASSLVGNQPQHF.

This clone was seen a few times. The gene calls are TRBV7-3 and TRBJ1-6; 8 nucleotides match TRBD1. V lost 5 bases, J lost 10 bases, and 7 bases stayed unmatched. The CDR3 consists of 14 residues. CDR1 and CDR2 (germline): SGHTA, FQGTGA. In nucleotides, the CDR3 is TGTGCCAGCAGCCCAGGGGGCCCTAAATCACCCCTCCACTTT. Its protein product is CASSPGGPKSPLHF.

In its sample, this clone was seen a few times. V usage is TRBV5-4 and J usage is TRBJ2-5; 7 bases align to TRBD2. The germline V gene has CDR1 SGHNT and CDR2 YYREEE (reference sequence). V was clipped by 1 base and J by 0 bases; unmatched bases: 3. This CDR3 comprises 15 residues. The CDR3 sequence: CASSLRAGYQETQYF. In nucleotides, the CDR3 is TGTGCCAGCAGCTTGCGAGCGGGGTACCAAGAGACCCAGTACTTC.

This chain links TRBV6-1 with TRBJ2-6; 9 positions match TRBD1. Trimming took 3 bases from V and 0 from J; bases not matched to a gene: 9. CDR3 size: 19 residues. The germline gives CDR1 MNHNS, CDR2 SASEGT. CDR3 protein: CASSELPGQGVSGANVLTF. CDR3 in DNA: TGTGCCAGCAGTGAGTTACCGGGACAGGGAGTCTCTGGGGCCAACGTCCTGACTTTC.

V is TRBV20-1 and J is TRBJ1-2; tentative D call: TRBD1 (6 bases). Germline V CDR1 and CDR2: DFQATT, SNEGSKA (reference sequence). V was cut by 6 bases and J by 7 bases, with 12 bases left in between. The CDR3 is 11 amino acids. This CDR3 reads CSASGARGYTF. The CDR3 DNA is TGCAGTGCGTCGGGGGCGCGTGGCTACACCTTC.

The rearrangement joins TRBV10-3 to TRBJ1-1, with D perhaps matching TRBD1 (5 bases). The germline V gene encodes CDR1 ENHRY and CDR2 SYGVKD. The CDR3 loop spans 13 amino acids. The V end was cut by 4 bases, the J end by 3 bases, with 9 bases between. The CDR3 loop reads CAISGTGDTEAFF. CDR3 nucleotide sequence: TGTGCCATCAGTGGGACGGGGGACACTGAAGCTTTCTTT.

This clone was seen a few times. The chain employs TRBV28 and TRBJ2-7, with TRBD1 matching 11 bases. Germline V gene lookup returns CDR1 MDHEN and CDR2 SYDVKM. The J segment lost 3 bases and the V segment lost 3 bases, leaving 4 bases of the junction unmatched. The CDR3 has 15 residues. In nucleotides, the CDR3 is TGTGCCAGCAGTTTGCCGGGACAGGGGGACTACGAGCAGTACTTC. Translated, it gives CASSLPGQGDYEQYF.

This clone has only a few counts. The chain is built from TRBV2 and TRBJ1-2, with D possibly being TRBD1 (6 bases). Trimming cost V 1 base and J 6 bases, with 9 bases left between them. This CDR3 region has 13 residues. The germline V gene encodes CDR1 SNHLY and CDR2 FYNNEI. The CDR3 region has the DNA TGTGCCAGCAGTGAAGTCAGGGGCGATGGCTACACCTTC. Amino acid sequence: CASSEVRGDGYTF.

There are a few counts of this clone. V gene TRBV2 combines with J gene TRBJ2-2, with 7 positions matching TRBD1. J gave up 12 bases and V 6 bases, and 13 bases lay outside the gene matches. Germline V gene data show CDR1 as SNHLY and CDR2 as FYNNEI. This CDR3 region has 14 residues. The CDR3 reads CASSLGTEPGKLFF. The CDR3 DNA follows: TGTGCCAGCAGCCTCGGGACAGAACCGGGGAAGCTGTTTTTT.

This clone was detected once. The chain couples TRBV7-8 to TRBJ2-7; no clear D. From germline, CDR1 is SGHVS and CDR2 FQNEAQ. The germline V and J ends were trimmed by 6 bases and 2 bases, with 8 bases remaining between them. The CDR3 is 12 residues long. The CDR3 here is CASSSVAYEQYF. The CDR3 DNA sequence: TGTGCCAGCAGTTCAGTGGCCTACGAGCAGTACTTC. Based on the CDR3 plus reference TRBV7-8 and TRBJ2-7, the full variable domain is GAGVSQSPRYKVAKRGQDVALRCDPISGHVSLFWYQQALGQGPEFLTYFQNEAQLDKSGLPSDRFFAERPEGSVSTLKIQRTQQEDSAVYLCASSSVAYEQYFGPGTRLTVT.

The chain recombines TRBV14 with TRBJ2-3; the match to TRBD2 covers 8 bases. V was clipped by 0 bases and J by 8 bases; unmatched bases: 7. Germline-derived CDR1 and CDR2 are SGHDN and FVKESK. This CDR3 contains 15 residues. This chain's CDR3 is CASSQDTAGEGTQYF. The CDR3 DNA sequence: TGTGCCAGCAGCCAAGATACAGCGGGGGAGGGTACGCAGTATTTT. Variable domain in full (rest from reference TRBV14 and TRBJ2-3): EAGVTQFPSHSVIEKGQTVTLRCDPISGHDNLYWYRRVMGKEIKFLLHFVKESKQDESGMPNNRFLAERTGGTYSTLKVQPAELEDSGVYFCASSQDTAGEGTQYFGPGTRLTVL.

This clone was seen only a few times. V gene TRBV11-2 combines with J gene TRBJ2-3; no reliable D call. The germline CDR1 and CDR2 sequences are SGHAT and FQNNGV. CDR3 length: 14 residues. V lost 1 base to trimming and J lost 6 bases, with 11 bases between them. DNA of the CDR3: TGTGCCAGCAGCTTAGGGTCGGGTTGGGATACGCAGTATTTT. Translation gives CASSLGSGWDTQYF.

The CDR3: CSVALAKNIQYF. In DNA, the CDR3 is TGCAGCGTCGCACTAGCCAAAAACATTCAGTACTTC. This chain connects TRBV29-1 to TRBJ2-4; D not resolved. Trimming pared 6 bases from V and 0 bases from J, leaving 6 bases between. Germline loops: CDR1 SQVTM, CDR2 ANQGSEA. This CDR3 has 12 residues.

The gene calls are TRBV7-3 and TRBJ1-2, with 9 positions matching TRBD1. The CDR3 contains 15 residues. Germline assignment: CDR1 SGHTA and CDR2 FQGTGA. The J segment lost 13 bases and the V segment lost 4 bases, leaving 16 bases of the junction unmatched. The CDR3 DNA reads TGTGCCAGCAGCTCCGTAAATCCGGGACAGGGCTCCCTCACCTTC. Its protein product is CASSSVNPGQGSLTF.

The CDR3: CASSYSTGRWDTEAFF. The CDR3 DNA reads TGTGCCAGCAGTTACTCGACAGGGAGGTGGGACACTGAAGCTTTCTTT. The chain couples TRBV6-5 to TRBJ1-1; TRBD1 matches 7 bases. Germline lookup yields CDR1 MNHEY and CDR2 SVGAGI. V shed 0 bases, J shed 3 bases, and the junction held 7 bases outside the gene matches. This CDR3 is built from 16 residues.

This clone was seen more than once but under ten times. The chain couples TRBV4-2 to TRBJ1-2; perhaps TRBD1 as D (5 bases). Germline lookup yields CDR1 LGHNA and CDR2 YNFKEQ. The CDR3 is 13 amino acids. Deletions cut 2 bases from V and 6 bases from J, with 10 bases between. The CDR3 sequence: CASSQQGPNGYTF. As DNA, the CDR3 is TGTGCCAGCAGCCAACAGGGTCCCAATGGCTACACCTTC.